The sequence of this TCR beta chain was determined in a study of blood T cell repertoires in COVID-19 (dated by TCRdb to 2020 to 2022). Concerning the study at large: Samples from collaborators originated in the United States, Italy and Spain and spanned both the acute and convalescent phases of COVID-19. Where available, HLA class I and class II types were taken from metadata supplied by the sample provider and were not determined by assay-based typing. Subjects who had been exposed to COVID-19, were actively infected with it, or had recovered from it provided the deeply sampled blood TCRbeta repertoires that made up the dataset. Samples were obtained from the ongoing ImmuneRACE study (first 160 participants) and from 1,000 to 1,500 subjects provided by 6 global collaborators. Nearly every sample came with metadata listing a de-identified subject ID, COVID-19 status, age in years and sex. A freely available public database, intended as a resource for researchers studying the immune response to SARS-CoV-2, is where the repertoires were released. The prospective study material was composed of cDNA or gDNA derived from T cells, B-cell-depleted T cells, or PBMCs.

Remarks on this clone: The specificity of this receptor is unknown. Per-nucleotide qualities are absent, and no much larger clonotype sits a single base away.

Another Seattle source contributed samples from volunteer blood donors who had recovered from COVID-19. The collaborating institutions used their own protocols to collect whole blood in K2EDTA tubes. For TCRbeta analysis, collaborator samples were shipped as frozen whole blood, as isolated PBMCs, or as DNA extracted from either sample type. The immunoSEQ Assay, a bias-controlled multiplex PCR, was used to amplify TCRbeta CDR3 regions from genomic DNA. The study's processing was this. The number of nucleated cells in each sample was estimated by amplification of reference gene primers within the assay. To quantify the absolute abundance of each unique TCRbeta CDR3 rearrangement, sequence reads were collapsed and filtered. For each sample, productive Simpson clonality was calculated by taking the square root of Simpson's diversity index across productive rearrangements. TCRdb took this table from immuneACCESS and kept in-frame rearrangements with V and J called. Such tables lack part of the clones; where checked against another copy, unresolved V genes explain under half of the gap, and the rest is unexplained. D and trimming come from the DNA, and the V and J calls and clone size come from that table. Present in this sample are a few hundred thousand clones, around 87% of which were seen just once. In total, the top ten clones hold roughly 7.1% of the sample.

General study outcomes and caveats: Clinical and demographic metadata were provided uncurated, with the amount varying by source and participant.

This clonotype was sampled from a woman aged 45-59 years who had recovered from COVID-19. Sequences were obtained from peripheral blood.

The CDR3 region reads CASSPSSAGAGGLQETQYF. The nucleotides read TGTGCCAGCTCACCAAGTTCGGCCGGAGCGGGGGGGCTCCAAGAGACCCAGTACTTC. The V and J segments used are TRBV18 and TRBJ2-5; 10 of the junction bases match TRBD2. Taken from cysteine to phenylalanine, the CDR3 has 19 residues. The CDR3 DNA has 57 bases and is translated from base 1. V ends up 2 bases short and J 1 base short, with an unmatched junction base count of 13. CDR1 and CDR2 are read off the germline V gene as KGHSH and LQKENI.